The TCR beta chain under discussion was sequenced for a study of molecular identifiers for immune sequencing clone quantification. This CDR3 contains 16 residues. The germline gives CDR1 LGHNA, CDR2 YNFKEQ. The germline V and J ends were trimmed by 0 bases and 7 bases, with 17 bases remaining between them. Both previously described methods and listed TCR primers were employed to make bulk TCR libraries. Each CDR3 protein is one row after TCRdb ran MiXCR on the PCR reads. The table records approximately 630,000 distinct CDR3 sequences, less than 30% of them present only once. Libraries of naive CD8 cells were prepared from 20,000 to 1,000,000 sorted cells using 10%, 30% or 50% RNA. The sample holds many counts of this clonotype.

V and J are TRBV4-2 and TRBJ2-3; D may match TRBD1 or TRBD2 (5 bases each). Source material: naive CD8+ T cells from blood, with Jurkat cell RNA spiked in. Subset noted: FACS-sorted CD8+CD4-CCR7+CD45RA+ naive T cells. The clonotype comes from a human donor in good health. Some libraries in this study had Jurkat cell RNA spiked in. The DNA for the CDR3 is TGTGCCAGCAGCCAAGACAGGGAACTAGTCTTTAATACGCAGTATTTT. This codes for CASSQDRELVFNTQYF.